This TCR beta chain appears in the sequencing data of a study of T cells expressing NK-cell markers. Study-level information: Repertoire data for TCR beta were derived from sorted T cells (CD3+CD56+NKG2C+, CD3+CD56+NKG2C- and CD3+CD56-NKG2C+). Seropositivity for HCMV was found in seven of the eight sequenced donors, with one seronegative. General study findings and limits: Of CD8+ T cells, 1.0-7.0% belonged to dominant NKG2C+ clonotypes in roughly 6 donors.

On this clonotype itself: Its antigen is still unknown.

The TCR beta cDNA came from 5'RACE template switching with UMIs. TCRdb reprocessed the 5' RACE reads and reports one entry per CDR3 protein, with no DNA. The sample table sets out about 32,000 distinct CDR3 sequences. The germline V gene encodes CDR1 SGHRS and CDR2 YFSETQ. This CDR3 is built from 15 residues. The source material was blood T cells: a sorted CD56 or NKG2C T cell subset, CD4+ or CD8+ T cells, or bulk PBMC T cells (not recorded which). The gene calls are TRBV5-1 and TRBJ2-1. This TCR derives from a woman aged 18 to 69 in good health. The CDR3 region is CASSLGQGPYNEQFF.